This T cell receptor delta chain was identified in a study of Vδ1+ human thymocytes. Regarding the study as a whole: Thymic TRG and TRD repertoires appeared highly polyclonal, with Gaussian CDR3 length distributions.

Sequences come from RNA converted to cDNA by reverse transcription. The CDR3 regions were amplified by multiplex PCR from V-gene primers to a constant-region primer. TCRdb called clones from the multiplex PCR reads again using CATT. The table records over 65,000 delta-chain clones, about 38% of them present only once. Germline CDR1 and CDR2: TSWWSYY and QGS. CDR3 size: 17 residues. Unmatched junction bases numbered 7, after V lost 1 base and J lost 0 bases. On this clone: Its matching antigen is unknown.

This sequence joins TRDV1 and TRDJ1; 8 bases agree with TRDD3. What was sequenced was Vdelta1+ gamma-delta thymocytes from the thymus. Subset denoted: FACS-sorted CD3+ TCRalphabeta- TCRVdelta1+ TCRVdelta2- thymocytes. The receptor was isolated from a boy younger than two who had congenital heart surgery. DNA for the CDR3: TGTGCTCTTGGGGAACAACCACTGGGGGCTTACACCGATAAACTCATCTTT. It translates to CALGEQPLGAYTDKLIF.